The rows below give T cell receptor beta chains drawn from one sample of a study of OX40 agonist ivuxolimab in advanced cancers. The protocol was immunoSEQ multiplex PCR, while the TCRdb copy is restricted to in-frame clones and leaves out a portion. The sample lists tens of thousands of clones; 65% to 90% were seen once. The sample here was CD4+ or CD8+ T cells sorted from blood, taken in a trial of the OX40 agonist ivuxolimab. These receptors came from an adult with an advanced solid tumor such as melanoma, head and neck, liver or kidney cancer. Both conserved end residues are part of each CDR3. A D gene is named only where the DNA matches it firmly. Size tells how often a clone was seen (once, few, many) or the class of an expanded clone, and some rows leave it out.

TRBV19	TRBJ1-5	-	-	TGTGCCAGTAGTGTCATAAATCAGCCCCAGCATTTT	CASSVINQPQHF
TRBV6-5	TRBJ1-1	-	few	TGTGCCAGCAGTTACTTTCCACTGGGCGTGAACACTGAAGCTTTCTTT	CASSYFPLGVNTEAFF
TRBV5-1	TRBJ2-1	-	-	TGCGCCAGCAGCTCCGGTAGTGGACTCTACAATGAGCAGTTCTTC	CASSSGSGLYNEQFF
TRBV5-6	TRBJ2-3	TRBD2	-	TGTGCCAGCAGCTGGCGGGGACTAGCTGCTCACAATACGCAGTATTTT	CASSWRGLAAHNTQYF
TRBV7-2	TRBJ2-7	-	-	TGTGCCAGCAGCTTAGAACCCACCGGGACGGTCTACGAGCAGTACTTC	CASSLEPTGTVYEQYF
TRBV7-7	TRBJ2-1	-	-	TGTGCCAGCAGCCTCCACCCCTCGCGAGAAGGGATCAATGAGCAGTTCTTC	CASSLHPSREGINEQFF
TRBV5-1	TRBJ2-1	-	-	TGCGCCAGCAGCTCCTTGCCTCTCAATGAGCAGTTCTTC	CASSSLPLNEQFF
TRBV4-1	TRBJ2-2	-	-	TGCGCCAGCAGCCAAGATGGGGCCACCGGGGAGCTGTTTTTT	CASSQDGATGELFF
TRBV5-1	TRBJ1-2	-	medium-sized	TGCGCCAGCAAACTAGGCTCTAAAGCTAACTATGGCTACACCTTC	CASKLGSKANYGYTF
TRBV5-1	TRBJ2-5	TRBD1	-	TGCGCCAGCAGCGGGACAGGGAGGGGAGAGACCCAGTACTTC	CASSGTGRGETQYF
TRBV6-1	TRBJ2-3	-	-	TGTGCCAGCAGTGAGAAGGGCGCCTCTAGCACAGATACGCAGTATTTT	CASSEKGASSTDTQYF
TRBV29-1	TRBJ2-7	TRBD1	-	TGCAGCGTTGGGGGGACAGTCGCGAGCGAGCAGTACTTC	CSVGGTVASEQYF
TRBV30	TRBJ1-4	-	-	TGTGCCTCACCGGACGCAACTAATGAAAAACTGTTTTTT	CASPDATNEKLFF
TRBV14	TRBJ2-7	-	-	TGTGCCAGCAGACTAGGACAGACCTACGAGCAGTACTTC	CASRLGQTYEQYF
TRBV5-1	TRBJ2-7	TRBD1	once	TGCGCCAGCAGCATTGACAGGGCCTACGAGCAGTACTTC	CASSIDRAYEQYF
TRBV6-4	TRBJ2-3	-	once	TGTGCCAGCAGTGACGGGGGGTCCGGAGATACGCAGTATTTT	CASSDGGSGDTQYF
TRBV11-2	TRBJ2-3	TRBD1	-	TGTGCCAGCAGCTTAGAAACGGACAGGGGGTATAGAGATACGCAGTATTTT	CASSLETDRGYRDTQYF
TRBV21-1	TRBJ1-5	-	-	TGTGCCAGCAGCAAAGCTTTCAGTAGACGGAGCAATCAGCCCCAGCATTTT	CASSKAFSRRSNQPQHF
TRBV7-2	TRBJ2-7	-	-	TGTGCCAGCAGCTTAAATAACTTGGCGGGCGAGCAGTACTTC	CASSLNNLAGEQYF
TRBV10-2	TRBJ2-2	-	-	TGCGCCAGCTCTCTTCGCACAACCCCTTTGAACACCGGGGAGCTGTTTTTT	CASSLRTTPLNTGELFF
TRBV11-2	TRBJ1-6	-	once	TGTGCCAGCAGCTCCCCGCTGGGCAGGGCCTACTCACCCCTCCACTTT	CASSSPLGRAYSPLHF
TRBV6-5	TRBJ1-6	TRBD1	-	TGTGCCAGCAGCACCGCGGGACAGGGAATTTCACCCCTCCACTTT	CASSTAGQGISPLHF
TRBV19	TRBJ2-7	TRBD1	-	TGTGCCAGTAGTCCCTCCCCTGGGACAGGGGGCTCTAGGGAGCAGTACTTC	CASSPSPGTGGSREQYF
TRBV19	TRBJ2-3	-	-	TGTGCCAGTAGTATTTCAGGGGTCGGAGATACGCAGTATTTT	CASSISGVGDTQYF
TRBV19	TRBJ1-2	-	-	TGTGCCAGTAGTATTCTGATGGGGATGAATGGCTACACCTTC	CASSILMGMNGYTF
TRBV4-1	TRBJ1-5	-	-	TGCGCCAGCAGCCAAGAGCAGGTTAATCAGCCCCAGCATTTT	CASSQEQVNQPQHF
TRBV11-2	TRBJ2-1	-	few	TGTGCCAGCAGCTCCGCGGCCTACAATGAGCAGTTCTTC	CASSSAAYNEQFF
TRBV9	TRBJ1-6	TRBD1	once	TGTGCCAGCAGCGCCCAGGACAGGTTGATCTCACCCCTCCACTTT	CASSAQDRLISPLHF
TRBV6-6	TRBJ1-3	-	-	TGTGCCAGCACCCTCGGCAGGGCAGGAAACACCATATATTTT	CASTLGRAGNTIYF
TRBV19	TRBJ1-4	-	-	TGTGCCAGTAGTCGTTGGAATGCGGCAACTAATGAAAAACTGTTTTTT	CASSRWNAATNEKLFF
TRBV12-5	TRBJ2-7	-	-	TGTGCTAGTGGTTTGGTTCTCACACAGGGATCCTACGAGCAGTACTTC	CASGLVLTQGSYEQYF
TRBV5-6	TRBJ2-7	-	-	TGTGCCAGCAGCCAAAGACTCAGGGTCTCCTACGAGCAGTACTTC	CASSQRLRVSYEQYF
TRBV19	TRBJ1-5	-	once	TGTGCCAGTGCAGACACCTTCAATCAGCCCCAGCATTTT	CASADTFNQPQHF
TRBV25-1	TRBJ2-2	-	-	TGTGCCAGCAGTGAATCAGGAATCACCGGGGAGCTGTTTTTT	CASSESGITGELFF
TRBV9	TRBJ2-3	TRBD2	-	TGTGCCAGCAGCGTAACCGGGACTAGTATTCTGTATTTT	CASSVTGTSILYF
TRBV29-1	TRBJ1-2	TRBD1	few	TGCAGCTCACTGGTAGAGGGGGCGCAATATGGCTACACCTTC	CSSLVEGAQYGYTF
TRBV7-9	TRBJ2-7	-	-	TGTGCCAGCAGCTTCCAGTTTTACGAGCAGTACTTC	CASSFQFYEQYF
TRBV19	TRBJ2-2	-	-	TGTGCCAGTAGTATTCTCGATCTCACCGGGGAGCTGTTTTTT	CASSILDLTGELFF
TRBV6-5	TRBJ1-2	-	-	TGTGCCAGCAGTTACTCCCTATCAGGGGCCTATGGCTACACCTTC	CASSYSLSGAYGYTF
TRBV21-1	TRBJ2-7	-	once	TGTGCCAGCAGCAACCACCGCGGGGAGATCGTCTACGAGCAGTACTTC	CASSNHRGEIVYEQYF
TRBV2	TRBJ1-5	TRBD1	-	TGTGCCAGCAGTGTCGGACAGGGCCCTTATCAGCCCCAGCATTTT	CASSVGQGPYQPQHF
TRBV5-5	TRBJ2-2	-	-	TGTGCCAGCAGCTTGGGGTGGGCCACCGGGGAGCTGTTTTTT	CASSLGWATGELFF
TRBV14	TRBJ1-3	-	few	TGTGCCAGCAGTCAAGTGGGAAACACCATATATTTT	CASSQVGNTIYF
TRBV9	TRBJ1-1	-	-	TGTGCCAGCAGCGTACGTTCGCAGGGTGCGGAAGCTTTCTTT	CASSVRSQGAEAFF
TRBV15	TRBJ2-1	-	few	TGTGCCACCAGCTCCCTGCAGAGGGGGACCTTCTCCTACAATGAGCAGTTCTTC	CATSSLQRGTFSYNEQFF
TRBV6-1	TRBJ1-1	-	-	TGTGCCAGCATGAAGACGATATCGAACACTGAAGCTTTCTTT	CASMKTISNTEAFF
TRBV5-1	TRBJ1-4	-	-	TGCGCCAGCAGCTTCGGGGGGGCGCAAACTAATGAAAAACTGTTTTTT	CASSFGGAQTNEKLFF
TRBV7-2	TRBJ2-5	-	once	TGTGCCAGCAGCTTAGCGCGGGCAGGGGGGAGACGAGAGACCCAGTACTTC	CASSLARAGGRRETQYF